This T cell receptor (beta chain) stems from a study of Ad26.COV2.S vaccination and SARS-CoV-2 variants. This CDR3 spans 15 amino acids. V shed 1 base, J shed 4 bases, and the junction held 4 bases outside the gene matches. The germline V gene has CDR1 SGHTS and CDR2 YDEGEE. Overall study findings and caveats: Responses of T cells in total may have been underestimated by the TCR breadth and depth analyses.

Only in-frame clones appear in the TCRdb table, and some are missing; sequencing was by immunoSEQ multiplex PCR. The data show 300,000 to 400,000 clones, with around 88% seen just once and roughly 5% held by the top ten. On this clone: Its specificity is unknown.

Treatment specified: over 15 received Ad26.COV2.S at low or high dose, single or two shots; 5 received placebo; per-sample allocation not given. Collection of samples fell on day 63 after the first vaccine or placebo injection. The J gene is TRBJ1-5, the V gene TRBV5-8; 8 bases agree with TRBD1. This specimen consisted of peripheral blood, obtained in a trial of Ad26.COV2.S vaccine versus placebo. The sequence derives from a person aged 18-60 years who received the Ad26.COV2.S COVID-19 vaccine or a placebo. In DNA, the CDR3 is TGTGCCAGCAGCTTGTGGACAGGGTGGAATCAGCCCCAGCATTTT. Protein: CASSLWTGWNQPQHF. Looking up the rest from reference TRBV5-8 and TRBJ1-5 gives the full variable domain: EAGVTQSPTHLIKTRGQQATLRCSPISGHTSVYWYQQALGLGLQFLLWYDEGEERNRGNFPPRFSGRQFPNYSSELNVNALELEDSALYLCASSLWTGWNQPQHFGDGTRLSIL.